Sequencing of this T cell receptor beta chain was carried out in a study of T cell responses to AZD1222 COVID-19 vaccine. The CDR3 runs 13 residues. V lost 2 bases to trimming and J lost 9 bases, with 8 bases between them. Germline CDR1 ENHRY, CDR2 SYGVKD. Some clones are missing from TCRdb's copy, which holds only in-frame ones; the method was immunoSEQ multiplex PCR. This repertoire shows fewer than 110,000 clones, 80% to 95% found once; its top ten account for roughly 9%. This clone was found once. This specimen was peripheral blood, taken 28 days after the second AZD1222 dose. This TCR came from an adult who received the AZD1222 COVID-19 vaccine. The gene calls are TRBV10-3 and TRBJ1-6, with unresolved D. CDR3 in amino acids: CAISESLSSPLHF. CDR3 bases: TGTGCCATCAGTGAGAGTTTAAGTTCACCCCTCCACTTT.